This T cell receptor beta chain was found in a study of T cell responses to AZD1222 COVID-19 vaccine. Study outcomes and limitations: In a largely white British group with more females than males, clonal diversity was possibly underestimated.

Germline CDR1 MNHEY, CDR2 SVGEGT. This CDR3 region has 15 residues. V shed 2 bases and J 0 bases; nucleotides not matched to a gene: 4. TCRdb's table, derived via immunoSEQ multiplex PCR, lists solely in-frame clones and lacks some. The sample has 160,000 or so clones, around 92% seen once; the top ten hold around 4%. On this clone: Its antigen is still unknown.

The rearrangement uses TRBV6-2 or TRBV6-3 and TRBJ2-7, with 7 bases fitting TRBD1. The input for sequencing was peripheral blood, taken on day 0 of MenACWY control vaccination. This receptor was identified in an adult in good health. In DNA, the CDR3 is TGTGCCAGCAGTTACGACAGGGCGAGCTCCTACGAGCAGTACTTC. Translation gives CASSYDRASSYEQYF.